The entry that follows covers one TCR beta chain sequence. Its antigen is not identified. Profiling relied on immunoSEQ multiplex PCR, and the TCRdb table lists in-frame clones only, not all of them. The sample records roughly 42,000 clones, 92% being singletons. This sample is drawn from a study of tissue T cells after allogeneic stem cell transplantation. Turning to the study itself: Four unmodified and three CD34-selected T-cell-depleted grafts went to graft-versus-host disease patients. Notes on the study in general: Some tissue clones might be persisting host cells; their alloreactivity or antigen specificity was not determined. Within patients, tissue anatomy strongly shaped TCR repertoire composition.

CDR3 size: 16 residues. The V and J ends lost 4 bases and 2 bases respectively, with 16 bases between them. Germline V CDR1 and CDR2: KGHSH, LQKENI. The rearrangement joins TRBV18 to TRBJ2-3, with D perhaps being TRBD1 or TRBD2 (6 bases each). The sequences come from blood, collected before transplantation. This sequence originates from a woman aged 40-70 years who later had graft-versus-host disease after an allogeneic stem cell transplant. CDR3 nucleotide sequence: TGTGCCAGCTCACTGGGGGGCCTGCTATCCACAGATACGCAGTATTTT. Translation gives CASSLGGLLSTDTQYF.